This paragraph covers one T cell receptor beta chain sequence. In the original workflow: Estimated nucleated cell counts came from reference gene primer amplification. Repertoires were generated with immunoSEQ multiplex PCR, while TCRdb's copy carries only in-frame clones and drops some. That table supplies the V and J calls and clone size; D and trimming were determined from the DNA. The sample lists fewer than 400,000 clones, about nine tenths occurring once. Ages ranged from about 18 to 100 years, with residence in about 23 US areas. Recovery among Cohort 3 donors was established by two negative PCRs, clearance, or symptom resolution. The data originate from a study of blood T cell repertoires in COVID-19. V dropped 3 bases and J dropped 0 bases, with 8 bases sitting between them. CDR3 size: 14 residues. Germline assignment: CDR1 SGHRS and CDR2 YFSETQ.

The gene calls are TRBV5-1 and TRBJ2-3; the D is unclear. This clonotype was obtained from a woman under 30 who had recovered from COVID-19. Material: PBMCs or T cells enriched from blood (not recorded which). The CDR3: CASSSLTSTDTQYF. The CDR3 DNA reads as TGCGCCAGCAGCTCCTTAACTAGCACAGATACGCAGTATTTT.